The 26 T cell receptor beta chains below come from one sample, sequenced in a study of cytomegalovirus exposure and HLA in healthy donors. With 60 Vbeta and 13 Jbeta primers, the PCR was carried out. The table came from immunoSEQ multiplex PCR; TCRdb's copy has only in-frame clones and leaves some out. The data hold around 260,000 clones, with about 80% observed a single time. The sequencing sample was made of PBMCs. Source of these receptors: a girl aged 2-10 years in good health and CMV-seronegative.

This clone was detected only a few times. The chain has TRBV30 and TRBJ2-3; 8 bases are shared with TRBD2. Losses at the gene ends were 2 bases for V and 0 bases for J; bases not matched to a gene: 1. The CDR3 length is 14 residues. Germline V gene data show CDR1 as GTSNPN and CDR2 as SVGIG (reference sequence). CDR3 residues: CAWSLAGSTDTQYF. The CDR3 DNA follows: TGTGCCTGGAGTCTAGCGGGTAGCACAGATACGCAGTATTTT.

The chain recombines TRBV4-2 with TRBJ2-1; 11 bases line up with TRBD2. Germline V gene lookup returns CDR1 LGHNA and CDR2 YNFKEQ. The junction had 9 bases not matched to a gene; V was cut back by 1 base and J by 7 bases. This CDR3 has 17 residues. CDR3 nucleotides: TGTGCCAGCAGCCAAGGCTCGGGACTAGCGGCGAAGAATGAGCAGTTCTTC. Encoded protein: CASSQGSGLAAKNEQFF.

This clone was detected only once. The V and J genes are TRBV15 and TRBJ1-1, with 7 bases fitting TRBD1. Germline V lookup: CDR1 LNHNV, CDR2 YYDKDF (reference sequence). V dropped 5 bases and J dropped 7; count of bases not matched to a gene: 7. The CDR3 length is 13 residues. The CDR3 loop reads CATSGDSDFEAFF. Here the CDR3 DNA reads TGTGCCACCAGCGGGGACAGCGACTTTGAAGCTTTCTTT.

This rearrangement joins TRBV10-3 to TRBJ1-2; 10 bases are shared with TRBD1. V trimming: 0 bases; J trimming: 8 bases; junction bases outside the gene matches: 6. Germline V gene lookup returns CDR1 ENHRY and CDR2 SYGVKD. There are 15 residues in the CDR3. CDR3 sequence reads: CAISESGTGVYGYTF. The DNA of the CDR3 is TGTGCCATCAGTGAGTCCGGGACAGGGGTTTACGGCTACACCTTC.

The rearrangement joins TRBV2 to TRBJ2-7; 8 positions match TRBD2. Germline V lookup: CDR1 SNHLY, CDR2 FYNNEI. V lost 8 bases to trimming and J lost 3 bases; unmatched junction nucleotides: 9. The CDR3 spans 14 residues. This CDR3 is CASSGAGGSYEQYF. CDR3 DNA sequence: TGTGCCAGCTCGGGGGCGGGAGGAAGCTACGAGCAGTACTTC. Drawing the rest from reference TRBV2 and TRBJ2-7, the complete variable domain is EPEVTQTPSHQVTQMGQEVILRCVPISNHLYFYWYRQILGQKVEFLVSFYNNEISEKSEIFDDQFSVERPDGSNFTLKIRSTKLEDSAMYFCASSGAGGSYEQYFGPGTRLTVT.

This clone was found a few times. The rearrangement joins TRBV29-1 to TRBJ2-1; the match to TRBD2 covers 7 bases. The CDR3 has 11 residues. J gave up 12 bases and V 5 bases, and 7 bases lay outside the gene matches. Germline values: CDR1 SQVTM, CDR2 ANQGSEA. As DNA, the CDR3 is TGCAGCGTTCTGAGCGGGAAGTGGCAGTTCTTC. As protein: CSVLSGKWQFF.

This clone was detected only once. This sequence joins TRBV28 and TRBJ1-5, with D perhaps matching TRBD1 (6 bases). CDR1 is MDHEN and CDR2 is SYDVKM in the germline V gene. The CDR3 extends over 15 amino acids. V dropped 6 bases and J dropped 2 bases, with 14 bases sitting between them. The CDR3 nucleotides are TGTGCCAGCAGCTCAGGGGATCAGGGCAATCAGCCCCAGCATTTT. Amino acids: CASSSGDQGNQPQHF.

The chain links TRBV7-8 to TRBJ2-7; TRBD2 might be the D (5 bases). The length of the CDR3 is 15 residues. Per the germline V gene, CDR1 is SGHVS and CDR2 is FQNEAQ. Trimming took 4 bases from V and 2 from J, leaving 15 bases between them. The CDR3 coding sequence is TGTGCCAGCAGCTACGAGGCTAGCTCTCCCTACGAGCAGTACTTC. Encoded protein: CASSYEASSPYEQYF.

The CDR3 DNA sequence: TGTGCCAGTAGTATAGATCACCCGGGACAGGGCTCCTACGAGCAGTACTTC. The encoded protein is CASSIDHPGQGSYEQYF. The genes are TRBV19 and TRBJ2-7; 9 bases agree with TRBD1. The CDR3 consists of 17 residues. In germline, CDR1 is LNHDA, CDR2 SQIVND (reference sequence). With 0 bases clipped from V and 0 bases from J, the junction kept 6 bases outside the gene matches.

The chain has TRBV28 and TRBJ1-5; 8 positions agree with TRBD1. The germline V gene encodes CDR1 MDHEN and CDR2 SYDVKM. Trimming took 5 bases from V and 0 from J; bases not matched to a gene: 12. CDR3 length equals 18 residues. CDR3 residues: CASSLEGTGVYSNQPQHF. The CDR3 DNA is TGTGCCAGCAGTCTAGAGGGGACAGGAGTGTATAGCAATCAGCCCCAGCATTTT.

The J gene is TRBJ2-1, the V gene TRBV7-8, with 9 bases that match TRBD2. After removal of 1 base from V and 7 bases from J, the junction contained 5 bases not matched to a gene. The CDR3 totals 15 residues. In germline, CDR1 is SGHVS, CDR2 FQNEAQ. In DNA form, the CDR3 reads TGTGCCAGCAGCTTAGACGCGGGAGGGCCTAATGAGCAGTTCTTC. It is translated as CASSLDAGGPNEQFF.

As regards this clone: At the DNA level, this CDR3 is encoded by other sequences in the same sample as well. The chain carries TRBV28 and TRBJ1-2; 9 positions match TRBD1. The germline CDR1 and CDR2 sequences are MDHEN and SYDVKM. The CDR3 spans 13 residues. V lost 5 bases to trimming and J lost 5 bases; unmatched junction nucleotides: 3. In DNA form, the CDR3 reads TGTGCCAGCAGTCTGGACAGGGGTTATGGCTACACCTTC. Protein: CASSLDRGYGYTF.

This rearrangement joins TRBV28 to TRBJ2-7; perhaps TRBD1 as D (6 bases). Germline CDR1 and CDR2: MDHEN and SYDVKM. Deletions cut 5 bases from V and 2 bases from J, with 10 bases between. The CDR3 length is 13 residues. CDR3 bases: TGTGCCAGCAGTCCAACAGGGCCCTACGAGCAGTACTTC. It translates to CASSPTGPYEQYF.

V and J are TRBV5-1 and TRBJ2-7; 8 nucleotides line up with TRBD1. CDR1 and CDR2 (germline): SGHRS, YFSETQ. The ends lost 4 bases at V and 2 bases at J; junction bases unmatched: 8. The CDR3 covers 15 residues. This CDR3 reads CASSPSGTGTYEQYF. In DNA form, the CDR3 reads TGCGCCAGCAGCCCATCCGGGACAGGAACCTACGAGCAGTACTTC. The variable domain in full, with the rest retrieved from reference TRBV5-1 and TRBJ2-7, is KAGVTQTPRYLIKTRGQQVTLSCSPISGHRSVSWYQQTPGQGLQFLFEYFSETQRNKGNFPGRFSGRQFSNSRSEMNVSTLELGDSALYLCASSPSGTGTYEQYFGPGTRLTVT.

The chain employs TRBV4-1 and TRBJ1-2; 8 bases agree with TRBD1. The germline V gene encodes CDR1 MGHRA and CDR2 YSYEKL. This CDR3 spans 15 amino acids. J gave up 6 bases and V 1 base, and 7 bases lay outside the gene matches. CDR3 DNA: TGCGCCAGCAGCCAAGCCGAACAGACAGGGGATGGCTACACCTTC. Amino acids: CASSQAEQTGDGYTF.

The chain joins TRBV5-1 to TRBJ2-5; 13 nucleotides align to TRBD2. Per germline, CDR1 SGHRS and CDR2 YFSETQ. The CDR3 has 17 residues. V lost 3 bases, J lost 1 base, and 6 bases stayed unmatched. The CDR3 region is CASSWTGLAGVQETQYF. The DNA for the CDR3 is TGCGCCAGCAGCTGGACCGGACTAGCGGGGGTCCAAGAGACCCAGTACTTC.

V is TRBV4-1 and J is TRBJ1-5; no firm D call. CDR1 MGHRA and CDR2 YSYEKL come from the germline V gene. The germline V and J ends were trimmed by 6 bases and 5 bases, with 14 bases remaining between them. CDR3 length: 14 amino acids. CDR3 DNA: TGCGCCAGCAGTCCTGGCCCATTGGATCAGCCCCAGCATTTT. Translated: CASSPGPLDQPQHF.

V gene TRBV15 combines with J gene TRBJ1-5; D is uncertain. Germline V lookup: CDR1 LNHNV, CDR2 YYDKDF (reference sequence). CDR3 length: 15 residues. The V and J ends lost 0 bases and 5 bases respectively, with 11 bases between them. The chain's CDR3 is CATSRDRGVDQPQHF. The CDR3 DNA follows: TGTGCCACCAGCAGAGATCGGGGAGTTGATCAGCCCCAGCATTTT.

The gene calls are TRBV19 and TRBJ1-4, with a weak D call TRBD1 (5 bases). The CDR3 sequence is 11 residues long. Germline loops: CDR1 LNHDA, CDR2 SQIVND (reference sequence). V gave up 6 bases and J gave up 8 bases, with 7 bases separating them. The CDR3 region is CASRAGEKLFF. Written as DNA, the CDR3 is TGTGCCAGTAGGGCAGGGGAAAAACTGTTTTTT.

This clone was seen only a few times. The gene calls are TRBV7-5 and TRBJ2-5; the table's TRBD2 call for D was not verified on the DNA. TRBV7-5 is labeled a pseudogene. The CDR3 has 16 residues. The CDR3 DNA sequence: TGTGTCAGAAGCCCCGGACTAGCGGGGATCCCAGAGACCCAGTACTTC. Its protein is CVRSPGLAGIPETQYF.

V usage is TRBV28 and J usage is TRBJ2-1, with 10 bases that match TRBD2. V dropped 5 bases and J dropped 6; count of bases not matched to a gene: 10. CDR1 is MDHEN and CDR2 is SYDVKM in the germline V gene. The CDR3 has 16 residues. CDR3 sequence (DNA): TGTGCCAGCAGTCTGATGAGGACTAGCGGACGCAATGAGCAGTTCTTC. This codes for CASSLMRTSGRNEQFF.

This clone was seen a single time. The chain has TRBV6-1 and TRBJ2-7, with D maybe TRBD1 (5 bases). V was trimmed by 5 bases and J by 2 bases, leaving 16 bases between them. The CDR3 is 15 residues long. Germline V CDR1 and CDR2: MNHNS, SASEGT. For the CDR3, the DNA is TGTGCCAGCAGTCCCCGGACATCCCCTCCCTACGAGCAGTACTTC. This translates into CASSPRTSPPYEQYF.

J is TRBJ2-1 and V is TRBV9, with 11 bases fitting TRBD2. This CDR3 is built from 17 residues. CDR1 and CDR2 (germline): SGDLS, YYNGEE. The J segment lost 6 bases and the V segment lost 4 bases, leaving 12 bases of the junction unmatched. DNA of the CDR3: TGTGCCAGCAGCCCCTTAGCGGGAGGGCGTCAGGTCAATGAGCAGTTCTTC. Translated, it gives CASSPLAGGRQVNEQFF.

This clone appeared once. This sequence joins TRBV1 and TRBJ2-1; the DNA was not used to check the table's D call, TRBD2. TRBV1 is a recognized pseudogene. The CDR3 has 18 amino acids. CDR3 region: CTSSQDPPLPSEYNEQFF. DNA of the CDR3: TGCACCAGCAGCCAAGATCCACCCCTGCCTAGCGAGTACAATGAGCAGTTCTTC.

The chain carries TRBV28 and TRBJ2-7, with D possibly TRBD1 on 5 matching bases. The CDR3 has 16 residues. The V end was cut by 6 bases, the J end by 6 bases, with 24 bases between. Germline assignment: CDR1 MDHEN and CDR2 SYDVKM. The CDR3 sequence: CASSPVGGKGPLEQYF. DNA for the CDR3: TGTGCCAGCAGCCCTGTAGGCGGAAAGGGGCCTCTCGAGCAGTACTTC.

The V gene is TRBV19, the J gene TRBJ2-7; 8 bases match TRBD1. The CDR3 consists of 13 residues. Germline V gene data show CDR1 as LNHDA and CDR2 as SQIVND (reference sequence). V dropped 8 bases and J dropped 5; count of bases not matched to a gene: 8. The CDR3 is CASSGQDRDEQYF. CDR3 coding DNA: TGTGCCAGTTCGGGACAGGATCGGGACGAGCAGTACTTC.